A single sample is the source of the 13 T cell receptor beta chains below, sequenced in a study of blood T cells in healthy people across ages. The second PCR ran roughly 7 to 11 cycles with a sample-barcoded 5' primer and J-beta primers. Via MiXCR, TCRdb re-called the 5' RACE reads, giving one row per CDR3 protein. The data show about 690,000 distinct CDR3 sequences, with 40% to 50% seen just once and approximately 31% held by the top ten. Sequencing used blood. These receptors originate from a man at least 80 years old in good health.

In this sample, this clonotype turned up a few times. J is TRBJ2-7 and V is TRBV15, with 8 nucleotides matching TRBD2. CDR3 length equals 16 residues. Germline V gene sequence: CDR1 LNHNV, CDR2 YYDKDF (reference sequence). V gave up 4 bases and J gave up 2 bases; unmatched junction bases: 10. The CDR3 DNA reads as TGTGCCACCAGCAAACGGGTTGGAGCGGGAGCCTACGAGCAGTACTTC. Protein sequence: CATSKRVGAGAYEQYF.

CDR3 nucleotide sequence: TGTGCCAGCAGTTGGCTAGTGGTTCCGCAAGAGACCCAGTTCTTC. Encoded protein: CASSWLVVPQETQFF. The chain carries TRBV6-2 or TRBV6-3 and TRBJ2-5; D is undetermined. Gene TRBJ2-1 matches the end of the DNA better, so the J call may be wrong. Germline lookup yields CDR1 MNHEY and CDR2 SVGEGT. CDR3 length: 15 amino acids.

Worth noting for this clonotype: A single base separates this from a much larger clone, so it may be a read error. The CDR3 DNA reads TGTGCCAGCAGCTTAGGACTGAACACCTACGAGCATTACTTC. It translates to CASSLGLNTYEHYF. V gene TRBV7-9 combines with J gene TRBJ2-7; D ambiguous. The germline CDR1 and CDR2 sequences are SEHNR and FQNEAQ (reference sequence). The CDR3 is made up of 14 amino acids.

This clonotype came up a few times. The chain combines TRBV11-2 with TRBJ2-2, with 10 nucleotides matching TRBD2. The CDR3 length is 21 residues. The trim removed 5 bases at V and 0 bases at J, leaving 18 bases unmatched. CDR1 is SGHAT, CDR2 FQNNGV, per germline. This CDR3 reads CASSKRAASGGLIANTGELFF. The CDR3, as DNA: TGTGCCAGCAGCAAACGCGCGGCTAGCGGGGGACTCATCGCGAACACCGGGGAGCTGTTTTTT.

In this sample, this clonotype turned up a few times. A read error may explain this, as a much larger clone is one base away. The gene calls are TRBV29-1 and TRBJ2-7; TRBD1 matches 7 bases. Germline values: CDR1 SQVTM, CDR2 ANQGSEA. Germline trimming cut 6 bases from V and 7 bases from J; bases unmatched to any gene: 15. The CDR3 has 14 residues. For the CDR3, the DNA is TGCAGCGTCGAACGACAGGGTAACAACAATGAGCAGTACTTC. Its protein product is CSVERQGNNNEQYF.

For this clonotype: Its ends do not fully match the called genes, so a read error is possible. The V and J genes are TRBV7-2 and TRBJ2-1; D unclear. The V gene's germline CDR1 is SGHTA and CDR2 FQGNSA. There are 11 residues in the CDR3. This chain's CDR3 is CASGLVYEQFF. DNA for the CDR3: TGTGCCAGCGGCTTAGTGTATGAGCAGTTCTTC.

The gene calls are TRBV18 and TRBJ2-1, with 7 bases identical to TRBD2. This CDR3 has 14 amino acids. The V gene's germline CDR1 is KGHSH and CDR2 LQKENI. V dropped 5 bases and J dropped 6; count of bases not matched to a gene: 7. The CDR3 loop reads CASSSTGGLNEQFF. CDR3 bases: TGTGCCAGCTCATCAACGGGGGGTCTCAATGAGCAGTTCTTC.

The J gene is TRBJ2-1, the V gene TRBV5-4, with a possible D match to TRBD2 (6 bases). The V and J ends lost 4 bases and 13 bases respectively, with 18 bases between them. Germline lookup yields CDR1 SGHNT and CDR2 YYREEE (reference sequence). There are 13 residues in the CDR3. The CDR3 sequence: CASSQQHRETQFF. The DNA of the CDR3 is TGTGCCAGCAGCCAGCAACATCGGGAGACCCAGTTCTTC.

This clonotype has just a few counts. The chain combines TRBV5-4 with TRBJ2-4; 8 bases align to TRBD1. The CDR3 spans 17 residues. The junction had 14 bases not matched to a gene; V was cut back by 4 bases and J by 5 bases. Germline V CDR1 and CDR2: SGHNT, YYREEE (reference sequence). In DNA, the CDR3 is TGTGCCAGCAGCCCAGCGCAGGACAGGGCCTCCCAAAACATTCAGTACTTC. Encoded protein: CASSPAQDRASQNIQYF.

J is TRBJ2-1 and V is TRBV18; 7 bases match TRBD2. There are 18 residues in the CDR3. Trimming took 1 base from V and 0 from J; bases not matched to a gene: 9. CDR1 is KGHSH, CDR2 LQKENI, per germline. In DNA form, the CDR3 reads TGTGCCAGCTCACCACAGGGGACCTGGACTAGCTCCTACAATGAGCAGTTCTTC. This sequence encodes CASSPQGTWTSSYNEQFF.

J is TRBJ1-2 and V is TRBV12-3 or TRBV12-4; TRBD1 aligns across 7 bases. V lost 5 bases to trimming and J lost 5 bases; unmatched junction nucleotides: 5. This CDR3 has 13 amino acids. The CDR3 region has the DNA TGTGCCAGCAGTGGGACAGAGACATATGGCTACACCTTC. As protein: CASSGTETYGYTF.

The V and J genes are TRBV20-1 and TRBJ2-3; D possibly uses TRBD1 or TRBD2 (5 bases each). CDR1 is DFQATT and CDR2 is SNEGSKA in the germline V gene (reference sequence). This CDR3 has 14 amino acids. V gave up 2 bases and J gave up 6 bases, with 15 bases separating them. This chain's CDR3 is CSARRWGNSDTQYF. CDR3 DNA: TGCAGTGCTAGAAGGTGGGGGAACTCCGATACGCAGTATTTT.

The chain carries TRBV20-1 and TRBJ2-1; perhaps TRBD1 as D (6 bases). Germline V gene data show CDR1 as DFQATT and CDR2 as SNEGSKA (reference sequence). V was trimmed by 6 bases and J by 1 base, leaving 16 bases between them. CDR3 length: 15 amino acids. As DNA, the CDR3 is TGCAGTGCAGGCCGGACAGCCTCATCCTACAATGAGCAGTTCTTC. It codes for CSAGRTASSYNEQFF.